The rows below give T cell receptor beta chains drawn from one sample of a study of T cells in Graves' hyperthyroidism and ophthalmopathy. TCRdb passed the multiplex PCR reads through MiXCR, listing each CDR3 protein once. Here the sample spans some 500,000 distinct CDR3 sequences, about an eighth being singletons. The sequenced material came from blood. Receptors originate from a woman aged 18 to 35 with Graves' hyperthyroidism. CDR3s include the opening cysteine and the closing phenylalanine or tryptophan. The order of the fields is J gene, V gene, CDR3 protein.

TRBJ2-2 TRBV11-2 CASSRNSGRGTGELFF
TRBJ1-1 TRBV12-3/TRBV12-4 CASSRITGAETEAFF
TRBJ2-1 TRBV9 CASSVAGGLSSYNEQFF
TRBJ2-2 TRBV27 CASSPYNTGELFF
TRBJ2-1 TRBV11-2 CASRDTGGPYNEQFF
TRBJ2-5 TRBV24-1 CATSIAPGLRQEETQYF
TRBJ2-2 TRBV20-1 CSARTGGPNTGELFF
TRBJ1-2 TRBV2 CASSPDRGSGGYTF
TRBJ2-3 TRBV19 CASSPYPKSTDTQYF
TRBJ2-7 TRBV30 CAWSGPRDGAYEQYF
TRBJ2-1 TRBV24-1 CAASDSDGYTYNEQFF
TRBJ1-5 TRBV20-1 CSAGEVGGYQPQHF
TRBJ1-4 TRBV5-6 CASSLARGVTNEKLFF
TRBJ2-1 TRBV5-1 CATSPGTSGNNEQFF
TRBJ2-2 TRBV9 CASSVAGSRTGELFF
TRBJ1-2 TRBV5-1 CASRLGFDYGYTF
TRBJ2-5 TRBV12-3/TRBV12-4 CASRRDWPGETQYF
TRBJ2-3 TRBV5-1 CASVELAGVGTDTQYF